The present T cell receptor beta chain was sequenced within a study of CD8 T cells in Susac syndrome. Reverse transcription of 0.5 to 1 ug RNA was performed with random hexamers. TCRdb independently ran MiXCR on the immunoSEQ multiplex PCR reads; one entry per CDR3 protein. The repertoire holds approximately 120,000 distinct CDR3 sequences, with roughly 90% as singletons. Healthy donors formed controls matched for age and sex. CDR1 and CDR2 (germline): LNHDA, SQIVND (reference sequence). This CDR3 has 16 amino acids. Trimming left V 5 bases short and J 4 bases short, with 18 bases between. The source is a human donor in good health. The specimen sequenced was CD8+ T cells from PBMCs. The rearrangement links TRBV19 to TRBJ1-5, with D perhaps TRBD1 (5 bases). DNA of the CDR3: TGTGCCAGTAGTGGCTGGGCAGGGCCTCTTAATCAGCCCCAGCATTTT. It encodes CASSGWAGPLNQPQHF.